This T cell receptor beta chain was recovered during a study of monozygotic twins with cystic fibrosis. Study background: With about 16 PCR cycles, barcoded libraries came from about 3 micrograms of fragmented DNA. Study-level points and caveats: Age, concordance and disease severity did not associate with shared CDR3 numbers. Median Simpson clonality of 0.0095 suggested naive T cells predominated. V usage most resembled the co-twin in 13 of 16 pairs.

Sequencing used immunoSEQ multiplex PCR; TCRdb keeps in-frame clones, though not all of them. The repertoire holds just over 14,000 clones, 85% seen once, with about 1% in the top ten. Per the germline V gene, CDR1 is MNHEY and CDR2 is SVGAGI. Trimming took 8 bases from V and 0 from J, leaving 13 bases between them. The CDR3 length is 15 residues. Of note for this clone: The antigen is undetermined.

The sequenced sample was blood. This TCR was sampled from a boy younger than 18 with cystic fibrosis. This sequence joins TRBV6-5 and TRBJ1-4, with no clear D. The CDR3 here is CASGPEIATNEKLFF. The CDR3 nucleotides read TGTGCCAGCGGACCTGAGATAGCAACTAATGAAAAACTGTTTTTT.